This T cell receptor (beta chain) derives from a study of T cells of healthy individuals. The germline V and J ends were trimmed by 4 bases and 5 bases, with 18 bases remaining between them. The CDR3 runs 15 residues. This clonotype was seen only a few times. TCRdb redid the calling of the 5' RACE reads with MiXCR, one entry per CDR3 protein. The sample lists around 79,000 distinct CDR3 sequences; roughly 5% were seen once. This TCR was sampled from a female donor in good health. The chain carries TRBV12-3 or TRBV12-4 and TRBJ2-7; maybe TRBD1 (6 bases). DNA of the CDR3: TGTGCCAGCAGTTGGCCCGGGACATTGGAACACGAGCAGTACTTC. It yields the protein CASSWPGTLEHEQYF.